This T cell receptor beta chain was retrieved from a study of molecular identifiers for immune sequencing clone quantification (dated by TCRdb to about 2018). Concerning the study at large: For a replicate experiment, RNA from roughly 20,000 or 100,000 naive CD8 T cells was divided into five aliquots, and four of the five aliquots were sequenced. This methods study benchmarked molecular-identifier clustering-based TCR repertoire sequencing (MIDCIRS) and TCR RNA copy counting, using CD8 T cells to do so. Study-wide findings and limitations: The sizes of highly expanded clones could end up underestimated when identical TCR molecules share a barcode. The naive libraries included spiked-in Jurkat TCR RNA (around 10 copies' worth), and this RNA is not part of the donor repertoire. Modeling gave about 3 recovered TCR RNA copies per cell versus approximately 9 by digital PCR, implying roughly 28% capture efficiency. When barcode sub-clustering was not used, chimeric consensus sequences inflated TCR diversity, with chimeras reaching as high as 47%. Spiked-in Jurkat TCR RNA equal to a single cell's worth was reported to be detectable even within 1,100,000 naive CD8 T cells. In CMV-specific effector cells, clones with more than 20 RNA copies accounted for over 99% of molecules, whereas in naive cells such clones accounted for under 1%.

This clonotype was seen ten or more times. The antigen it recognizes is unknown. Base qualities were left out, and no much larger clone turns up one base away. Trimming costs V 5 bases and J 0 bases, and their ends lie 14 bases apart. The CDR1 and CDR2 encoded by the germline V gene (reference sequence) are DFQATT and SNEGSKA. Measured from the cysteine to the phenylalanine, the CDR3 is 14 residues long. Of all the DNA, just the CDR3 is kept, 42 bases in frame from base 1. Library generation was performed with PCR. Sequencing took place on a NextSeq 500. Bulk TCR libraries were made following a previously described method, with the TCR primers given in Table S5. Purification of total RNA was performed with the Qiagen AllPrep DNA/RNA kit. Before analysis, reads from multiple sequencing runs of the same library were pooled. In the original analysis: Reads were retained only if an exact TCR constant sequence was present, and the retained reads were trimmed to 150 nt and grouped according to their 12-nt molecular barcodes. Within each barcode group, reads were sub-clustered at a 15% Levenshtein threshold, and quality-weighted consensus sequences were built per RNA molecule. Non-functional sequences were discarded, and so were lower-count sequences lying one edit away from another sequence. On the basis of fitting two negative binomial distributions, barcode sub-clusters with fewer than 20% of the maximum read count were discarded. TCRdb cleaned the public reads at Q25 with fastp, built clones with MiXCR and kept in-frame beta chains. Merged by CDR3 protein, the rows form single entries marked with the most common genes and DNA. The V and J calls shown here were made by TCRdb, not taken from the authors' results. For this sample there are over 550,000 distinct CDR3 sequences; around 25% appear just once. The ten largest clones capture about 0.81% of the sample.

Libraries of naive CD8 T cells were built from about 20,000 to 1,000,000 sorted cells, with 10%, 30% or 50% of the purified RNA used. Naive CD8 T cells were FACS-sorted as CD8+CD4-CCR7+CD45RA+ on a BD FACSAria II into RLT Plus buffer. Roughly 10 TCR copies' worth of Jurkat RNA were spiked into about 19,000-1,100,000 naive CD8 T cell samples to test detection sensitivity. Enrichment of CD8 T cells was done with RosetteSep CD8+ T Cell Enrichment Cocktail plus Ficoll-Paque, and ACK red cell lysis came afterward. This receptor was taken from a human donor in good health. Some libraries in this study had Jurkat cell RNA spiked in. The sample consisted of naive CD8+ T cells from blood, with Jurkat cell RNA spiked in. This specimen's cell subset or site label, interpreted: FACS-sorted CD8+CD4-CCR7+CD45RA+ naive T cells. This chain is built from TRBV20-1 and TRBJ2-7, with a tentative D call of TRBD1 or TRBD2, each matching 5 bases. The bases are TGCAGTGCTGACCGGGACCTCTTCTCCTACGAGCAGTACTTC. Its amino acids are CSADRDLFSYEQYF.